This TCR beta chain was captured in a study of cytomegalovirus exposure and HLA in healthy donors. With 4 bases clipped from V and 3 bases from J, the junction kept 4 bases outside the gene matches. The CDR3 is made up of 15 amino acids. Germline CDR1 and CDR2: SEHNR and FQNEAQ (reference sequence). Vbeta (60) and Jbeta (13) primers were used in the PCR. Data came from immunoSEQ multiplex PCR; TCRdb stores just in-frame clones and leaves some out. The repertoire holds roughly 86,000 clones, with about 70% as singletons. The receptor was isolated from a man aged 55 to 70 in good health and CMV-seronegative. The sample consisted of PBMCs. This chain joins TRBV7-9 and TRBJ2-5; 11 bases align to TRBD1. CDR3 nucleotides: TGTGCCAGCAGCTCTCGGGACAGGGGGGAAGAGACCCAGTACTTC. Encoded protein: CASSSRDRGEETQYF. The variable domain in full, completed from reference TRBV7-9 and TRBJ2-5, reads DTGVSQNPRHKITKRGQNVTFRCDPISEHNRLYWYRQTLGQGPEFLTYFQNEAQLEKSRLLSDRFSAERPKGSFSTLEIQRTEQGDSAMYLCASSSRDRGEETQYFGPGTRLLVL.